The 8 T cell receptor beta chains listed next were all sequenced from one sample in a study of CD8 T cells in ankylosing spondylitis. Antigens for these TCRs are unknown. Whole-study findings and limits: There was a TCR beta motif, made of fewer than 10 highly homologous variants, that appeared characteristic of ankylosing spondylitis blood.

Using its own MiXCR run on the 5' RACE reads, TCRdb lists one record per CDR3 protein. The profile covers under 150,000 distinct CDR3 sequences, with about 15% appearing a single time and roughly a third taken by the ten largest. The sample was blood, either unsorted or a sorted T cell fraction (not recorded which). The receptors here all came from a male donor with ankylosing spondylitis.

This clonotype was seen repeatedly, ten times or more. V is TRBV29-1 and J is TRBJ2-2; 8 bases are shared with TRBD2. The CDR3 has 12 amino acids. Germline-derived CDR1 and CDR2 are SQVTM and ANQGSEA. The V gene end was trimmed by 3 bases and the J gene end by 9 bases; junction bases not matched to a gene: 3. CDR3 amino acids: CSVDGGARELFF. The CDR3 coding sequence is TGCAGCGTTGACGGGGGGGCCCGGGAGCTGTTTTTT.

This clonotype was picked up a small number of times. The chain combines TRBV9 with TRBJ2-3; 7 nucleotides match TRBD1. The CDR3 loop spans 16 amino acids. CDR1 and CDR2 from the germline V gene are SGDLS and YYNGEE. V dropped 3 bases and J dropped 3; count of bases not matched to a gene: 10. CDR3 DNA sequence: TGTGCCAGCAGCGCTGAGGGGGCGTCGGTGACAGATACGCAGTATTTT. Translated: CASSAEGASVTDTQYF.

This chain joins TRBV30 and TRBJ1-6; D remains ambiguous. The CDR3 runs 12 residues. V shed 4 bases and J shed 9 bases, with 10 bases lying between them. Germline CDR1 and CDR2: GTSNPN and SVGIG (reference sequence). The CDR3 loop is CAWTDMASPLHF. Written as DNA, the CDR3 is TGTGCCTGGACCGACATGGCTTCACCCCTCCACTTT.

The chain links TRBV27 to TRBJ2-1; D unresolved. Trimming removed 5 bases from V and 9 bases from J, with 8 bases in between. The CDR3 runs 11 residues. Germline assignment: CDR1 MNHEY and CDR2 SMNVEV (reference sequence). The CDR3 spells CASSERGEQFF. DNA of the CDR3: TGTGCCAGCAGTGAACGTGGTGAGCAGTTCTTC.

In its sample, this clonotype was seen a few times. The V and J genes are TRBV9 and TRBJ1-6; 7 positions agree with TRBD1. The CDR3 covers 14 residues. The ends lost 3 bases at V and 7 bases at J; junction bases unmatched: 4. Germline loops: CDR1 SGDLS, CDR2 YYNGEE. CDR3 residues: CASSAGTANSPLHF. The CDR3 DNA follows: TGTGCCAGCAGCGCCGGGACAGCGAATTCACCCCTCCACTTT.

This clonotype showed up just a few times. The chain joins TRBV5-1 to TRBJ1-1; the match to TRBD1 covers 7 bases. The germline V gene has CDR1 SGHRS and CDR2 YFSETQ. V was pared by 5 bases and J by 6 bases, with 7 bases of the junction left unmatched. The CDR3 runs to 13 residues. The CDR3: CASSQGVSPEAFF. The CDR3 nucleotides read TGCGCCAGCAGTCAGGGGGTCTCTCCTGAAGCTTTCTTT.

This chain links TRBV9 with TRBJ2-7; 10 nucleotides align to TRBD2. The CDR3 loop spans 15 amino acids. J lost 5 bases, V lost 0 bases, and 5 bases had no gene match. The germline V gene has CDR1 SGDLS and CDR2 YYNGEE. The CDR3 spells CASSVAGTSDHEQYF. The CDR3 DNA is TGTGCCAGCAGCGTAGCCGGGACTAGCGACCACGAGCAGTACTTC.

This clonotype has a count of ten or more. The V call is TRBV7-9, the J call TRBJ2-5; TRBD2 matches 9 bases. Germline V CDR1 and CDR2: SEHNR, FQNEAQ (reference sequence). Trimming removed 5 bases from V and 4 bases from J; junction bases left unmatched: 5. CDR3 length equals 14 residues. CDR3 DNA: TGTGCCAGCAGCCTTAGCGGGAGCACAGAGACCCAGTACTTC. Its translation: CASSLSGSTETQYF.